This T cell receptor beta chain stems from a study of tumour-infiltrating T cells in Burkitt lymphoma. Whole-study context: Survival, overall and progression-free, tracked with productive clonality.

Assay: immunoSEQ multiplex PCR; the TCRdb copy retains only in-frame clones and omits some. The data show 2,000 to 2,500 clones, approximately 15% seen once. Findings and limits, study-wide: Several public clonotypes recurred in numerous Burkitt lymphoma patients.

Regarding this clone: Its target is unknown. Its ends do not fully match the called genes, so a read error is possible.

CDR3 length: 16 amino acids. Per germline, CDR1 MNHEY and CDR2 SVGAGI. The chain uses TRBV6-5 and TRBJ1-5, with 8 bases matching TRBD1. The sequenced sample consisted of tumor tissue from a relapse. The clonotype originates from a human donor with relapsed Burkitt lymphoma. The CDR3 nucleotides are TGTGCCAGCAGTTCCCGGACAGGGTATAGCAATCAGCCCCAACATTTT. This translates into CASSSRTGYSNQPQHF.